This T cell receptor beta chain was found in a study of OX40 agonist ivuxolimab in advanced cancers. Context from the whole study: Ivuxolimab was an agonistic, fully human IgG2 monoclonal antibody directed against OX40 (CD134), a costimulatory receptor. Intravenous ivuxolimab was administered to patients every 2 weeks at six dose levels: 0.01, 0.1, 0.3, 1.5, 3 and 10 mg/kg. Of the approximately 50 dose-escalation patients, hepatocellular carcinoma was present in roughly 19, melanoma in around 15, renal cell carcinoma in 9 and head and neck cancer in 9. A male proportion of around 83% and a mean age of 60 years, ranging from 23 to 79, were recorded for the dose-escalation cohort. Patients were allowed to have had prior anti-PD-1, anti-PD-L1 or anti-CTLA-4 therapy, and approximately 41% of the dose-escalation patients had previously received checkpoint inhibitors. Partial responses were achieved by three dose-escalation patients, of whom one had hepatocellular carcinoma and two had cutaneous melanoma. Peripheral TCRbeta sequencing was intended to test whether TCR sequence diversity was altered and clonal T-cell expansion was caused by ivuxolimab. The monotherapy dose-escalation portion (N ≈ 57 patients) of the phase I ivuxolimab trial is reported in the paper. Findings and caveats that apply to the study as a whole: In partial responders in the 0.1-3.0 mg/kg groups, normalized peripheral clonal expansion was found to be among the lowest, especially among CD8+ T cells. Low levels of normalized T-cell clonal expansion were also shown by some nonresponding patients. At doses of 0.1 to 3.0 mg/kg, clonal expansion of both CD4+ and CD8+ blood T cells was observed from baseline to week 6. After ivuxolimab, CD8+ T cells had more expanded clones than CD4+ T cells on average. The antigen specificity of the peripheral T cells that underwent clonal expansion was not determined.

From cysteine to phenylalanine, the CDR3 is 15 amino acids long. Of all the DNA, just the CDR3 is kept, 45 bases in frame from base 1. Relative to germline, V is 2 bases shorter and J is 2 bases shorter, with 13 bases between their ends. The germline V gene supplies CDR1 SGHRS and CDR2 YFSETQ. With regard to this clone: Its antigen target is currently unknown. No base quality values were provided; no much bigger clone lies one nucleotide off.

The trial excluded patients who had a history of autoimmune disease or were on systemic immunosuppression. Peripheral blood for TCR sequencing was collected from all dose cohorts at baseline, on cycle 4 day 1, and on cycle 7 day 1. Samples were obtained from an open-label, multicenter, first-in-human phase I dose-escalation trial of ivuxolimab. Adults with locally advanced or metastatic melanoma, renal cell, hepatocellular, or head and neck squamous cell carcinoma were enrolled in the trial. Before TCR sequencing, CD4+ T cells and CD8+ T cells were sorted from peripheral blood as separate populations. For sequencing of the TCRbeta CDR3 region, genomic DNA was extracted from the sorted cells. The immunoSEQ Assay was used to sequence the TCRbeta CDR3 regions. Sourced from immuneACCESS, this table was stored by TCRdb with only in-frame sequences that have V and J called. A share of the clones is absent; for the studies checked, an unresolved V gene accounts for under half, and the remainder has no known explanation. The sample table holds about 75,000 clones, of which 70% to 90% were seen once. Roughly 15% of the sample comes from the top ten.

This sequence originates from an adult with an advanced solid tumor such as melanoma, head and neck, liver or kidney cancer. This sample comprised CD4+ or CD8+ T cells sorted from blood, obtained in a trial of the OX40 agonist ivuxolimab. The chain is assembled from TRBV5-1 and TRBJ2-5; no confident D gene assignment can be made. The bases are TGCGCCAGCAGCTTCCGACGGAGCCCACAAGAGACCCAGTACTTC. Its protein is CASSFRRSPQETQYF.